Following are 19 T cell receptor beta chains from one sample sequenced in a study of T-cell reconstitution after alpha-beta-depleted transplantation in children. Preparation of the TCRbeta library used unique molecular identifiers. MiXCR, run by TCRdb on the PCR reads, gives a single entry per CDR3 protein. The sample holds 200,000 to 250,000 distinct CDR3 sequences, more than 20% seen once. The specimen comprised PBMCs, mostly from graft donor cells, sampled 360 days after TCRalphabeta/CD19-depleted stem cell transplant. These receptors all come from a female patient aged 2 to 10 who had a stem cell transplant for congenital amegakaryocytic thrombocytopenia, so the T cells may come from the graft donor.

A few counts support this clonotype. The V call is TRBV12-3 or TRBV12-4, the J call TRBJ1-1; TRBD1 is a possible D gene (5 bases). V lost 3 bases, J lost 5 bases, and 13 bases lay in between. This CDR3 comprises 14 residues. CDR3 nucleotides: TGTGCCAGCAGTTTGGGGGGGGGATGGACTGAAGCTTTCTTT. Translated: CASSLGGGWTEAFF.

This clonotype was counted between two and nine times. The J gene is TRBJ2-7, the V gene TRBV12-3 or TRBV12-4; no clear D gene. CDR3 length equals 11 residues. V dropped 3 bases and J dropped 8 bases, with 8 bases sitting between them. DNA for the CDR3: TGTGCCAGCAGTTTGTTAACTCAGCAGTACTTC. Translated: CASSLLTQQYF.

The chain employs TRBV28 and TRBJ2-4, with D hard to call. Trimming left V 3 bases short and J 0 bases short, with 12 bases between. The CDR3 is made up of 16 amino acids. Germline-derived CDR1 and CDR2 are MDHEN and SYDVKM. CDR3 sequence (DNA): TGTGCCAGCAGTTTTATTGGCTCACTAGCCAAAAACATTCAGTACTTC. Residues: CASSFIGSLAKNIQYF. The complete variable domain, with remaining parts taken from reference TRBV28 and TRBJ2-4, reads DVKVTQSSRYLVKRTGEKVFLECVQDMDHENMFWYRQDPGLGLRLIYFSYDVKMKEKGDIPEGYSVSREKKERFSLILESASTNQTSMYLCASSFIGSLAKNIQYFGAGTRLSVL.

This clonotype was found a few times. The chain recombines TRBV5-1 with TRBJ2-1, with TRBD2 matching over 11 bases. Per germline, CDR1 SGHRS and CDR2 YFSETQ. The J segment lost 8 bases and the V segment lost 3 bases, leaving 16 bases of the junction unmatched. The CDR3 length is 18 residues. CDR3 residues: CASSSALLAGGFVDEQFF. The DNA of the CDR3 is TGCGCCAGCAGCTCCGCCCTATTAGCGGGGGGGTTCGTGGATGAGCAGTTCTTC.

This clonotype was recorded a few times. The chain combines TRBV20-1 with TRBJ2-5; D is undetermined. Trimming shortened V by 6 bases and J by 4 bases, and 12 bases separated the two germline ends. Germline V gene sequence: CDR1 DFQATT, CDR2 SNEGSKA (reference sequence). This CDR3 is built from 12 residues. The CDR3 loop is CSALEGRETQYF. The CDR3 nucleotides are TGCAGTGCACTCGAAGGGCGAGAGACCCAGTACTTC.

The V and J genes are TRBV20-1 and TRBJ2-3; the D is unclear. This CDR3 spans 12 amino acids. V was pared by 2 bases and J by 3 bases, with 6 bases between. The germline V gene has CDR1 DFQATT and CDR2 SNEGSKA (reference sequence). As DNA, the CDR3 is TGCAGTGCTAGACCTCCGACAGATACGCAGTATTTT. Protein: CSARPPTDTQYF.

The rearrangement links TRBV4-2 to TRBJ2-1, with D possibly being TRBD2 (5 bases). Trimming shortened V by 3 bases and J by 9 bases, and 18 bases separated the two germline ends. This CDR3 contains 15 residues. Germline-derived CDR1 and CDR2 are LGHNA and YNFKEQ. The CDR3 spells CASSQDFLRKVEQFF. The CDR3 coding sequence is TGTGCCAGCAGCCAGGACTTTCTGAGGAAGGTTGAGCAGTTCTTC.

V usage is TRBV12-3 or TRBV12-4 and J usage is TRBJ2-7; tentatively, D is TRBD1 or TRBD2 (5 bases each). Between the trimmed V and J ends, which lost 3 bases and 4 bases, there was a span of 13 bases. The CDR3 runs 14 residues. The CDR3 loop reads CASSLRGMIYEQYF. In DNA form, the CDR3 reads TGTGCCAGCAGTTTGAGGGGAATGATATACGAGCAGTACTTC.

Ten or more counts support this clonotype. The chain links TRBV6-6 to TRBJ1-1, with 8 bases matching TRBD1. In germline, CDR1 is MNHNY, CDR2 SVGAGI (reference sequence). The CDR3 totals 13 residues. Trimming took 5 bases from V and 5 from J; bases not matched to a gene: 4. CDR3 in amino acids: CASSRTGKTEAFF. Here the CDR3 DNA reads TGTGCCAGCAGTAGGACAGGGAAAACTGAAGCTTTCTTT.

This clonotype was seen at least ten times. J is TRBJ2-3 and V is TRBV4-1; the D is unclear. The CDR3 is 14 amino acids. Germline CDR1 MGHRA, CDR2 YSYEKL. Trimming took off 4 bases at V and 2 bases at J, with 10 bases between the two ends. In nucleotides, the CDR3 is TGCGCCAGCAGCCTGGAACCTATCACAGATACGCAGTATTTT. It codes for CASSLEPITDTQYF.

This clonotype was observed a few times. The J gene is TRBJ2-1, the V gene TRBV24-1; D is unresolved. Trimming pared 5 bases from V and 5 bases from J, leaving 9 bases between. The CDR3 loop spans 13 amino acids. Germline CDR1 and CDR2: KGHDR and SFDVKD. The CDR3 region has the DNA TGTGCCACCAGTGTGGCAGGCAACAATGAGCAGTTCTTC. It codes for CATSVAGNNEQFF.

This clonotype was counted a few times. The chain has TRBV20-1 and TRBJ2-2; 7 nucleotides agree with TRBD1. V lost 2 bases and J lost 6; bases outside the gene matches: 9. The V gene's germline CDR1 is DFQATT and CDR2 SNEGSKA (reference sequence). This CDR3 has 15 residues. The CDR3 coding sequence is TGCAGTGCTAGATCTTTCCGGGACAGCGCCGGGGAGCTGTTTTTT. It specifies CSARSFRDSAGELFF.

The chain is built from TRBV20-1 and TRBJ1-5; possible D gene TRBD1, 5 bases. The length of the CDR3 is 12 residues. V dropped 5 bases and J dropped 1 base, with 6 bases sitting between them. Germline lookup yields CDR1 DFQATT and CDR2 SNEGSKA (reference sequence). The CDR3 loop reads CSAGASNQPQHF. Here the CDR3 DNA reads TGCAGTGCTGGGGCCAGCAATCAGCCCCAGCATTTT.

This sequence joins TRBV20-1 and TRBJ2-1, with 13 bases that match TRBD2. The CDR3 length is 18 residues. After removal of 3 bases from V and 0 bases from J, the junction contained 8 bases not matched to a gene. Germline CDR1 DFQATT, CDR2 SNEGSKA (reference sequence). CDR3 DNA: TGCAGTGCTAGCGGACTAGCGGGGGAGGGGCCCTCCTACAATGAGCAGTTCTTC. It encodes CSASGLAGEGPSYNEQFF.

There are a few counts of this clonotype. This chain links TRBV20-1 with TRBJ2-2; TRBD1 aligns across 9 bases. The junction had 2 bases not matched to a gene; V was cut back by 2 bases and J by 1 base. The CDR3 totals 15 residues. The V gene's germline CDR1 is DFQATT and CDR2 SNEGSKA (reference sequence). The DNA for the CDR3 is TGCAGTGCTAGACCGGGACAGGGGAACACCGGGGAGCTGTTTTTT. Its translation is CSARPGQGNTGELFF.

The rearrangement links TRBV7-9 to TRBJ1-1; D possibly corresponds to TRBD1 (5 bases). The length of the CDR3 is 14 residues. With 2 bases removed from V and 5 bases from J, the gap between germline ends came to 12 bases. In germline, CDR1 is SEHNR, CDR2 FQNEAQ (reference sequence). The CDR3 sequence is CASSLSLGETEAFF. CDR3 DNA: TGTGCCAGCAGCTTATCGTTGGGGGAGACTGAAGCTTTCTTT.

This clonotype has a handful of counts. This rearrangement joins TRBV27 to TRBJ2-7; perhaps TRBD1 as D (6 bases). This CDR3 spans 16 amino acids. V gave up 4 bases and J gave up 5 bases, with 21 bases separating them. The germline gives CDR1 MNHEY, CDR2 SMNVEV (reference sequence). The CDR3 DNA reads TGTGCCAGCAGTTACGTTGGGACACCCCCGATTAACGAGCAGTACTTC. It encodes CASSYVGTPPINEQYF.

The J gene is TRBJ2-6, the V gene TRBV11-1; no clear D. Germline V CDR1 and CDR2: SGHAT, FQDESV (reference sequence). Trimming removed 4 bases from V and 2 bases from J, with 9 bases in between. This CDR3 contains 15 residues. The CDR3 DNA reads TGTGCCAGCAGCTCTGACACACCTGGGGCCAACGTCCTGACTTTC. Encoded protein: CASSSDTPGANVLTF. The full variable domain, rest sourced from reference TRBV11-1 and TRBJ2-6, is EAEVAQSPRYKITEKSQAVAFWCDPISGHATLYWYRQILGQGPELLVQFQDESVVDDSQLPKDRFSAERLKGVDSTLKIQPAELGDSAMYLCASSSDTPGANVLTFGAGSRLTVL.

This clonotype appeared a few times. The CDR3, as DNA: TGTGCCAGCAGTTTAGCTACAGGGGGAGGGGGGGGCTACGAGCAGTACTTC. Amino acids: CASSLATGGGGGYEQYF. The chain uses TRBV28 and TRBJ2-7, with a weak D call TRBD1 (8 bases). CDR3 size: 17 residues. Trimming shortened V by 2 bases and J by 3 bases, and 20 bases separated the two germline ends. Looked up from germline, CDR1 is MDHEN and CDR2 is SYDVKM. The full variable domain, completed using reference TRBV28 and TRBJ2-7, is DVKVTQSSRYLVKRTGEKVFLECVQDMDHENMFWYRQDPGLGLRLIYFSYDVKMKEKGDIPEGYSVSREKKERFSLILESASTNQTSMYLCASSLATGGGGGYEQYFGPGTRLTVT.